This T cell receptor beta chain was captured in a study of T cell responses to AZD1222 COVID-19 vaccine. The study, taken as a whole, reports: In a largely white British group with more females than males, clonal diversity was possibly underestimated. The span of vaccine-associated CD4 TCRs extended across spike, with dominance at 160-218 and 743-854. Baseline seropositives among AZD1222 recipients totaled only five to seven.

In regard to this clone: Its matching antigen is unknown.

Clones were sequenced by immunoSEQ multiplex PCR, and TCRdb holds only the in-frame ones, with some missing. The sample yields more than 250,000 clones, 90% to 95% seen once. The CDR3 runs to 12 residues. V lost 6 bases, J lost 8 bases, and 13 bases lay in between. Sequenced material: peripheral blood, taken on day 0 of AZD1222 vaccination. The J gene is TRBJ1-1, the V gene TRBV12-3 or TRBV12-4; no clear D. This receptor was identified in an adult in good health. CDR3 DNA: TGTGCCAGCAGCCAAAACGGGCAAGAAGCTTTCTTT. It yields the protein CASSQNGQEAFF.